These T cell receptor beta chains were read from a single sample in a study of T cell responses to AZD1222 COVID-19 vaccine. Clones were sequenced by immunoSEQ multiplex PCR, and TCRdb holds only the in-frame ones, with some missing. The table lists about 110,000 clones, over 75% of them singletons. The sample here was peripheral blood, taken on day 0 of AZD1222 vaccination. Source of these receptors: an adult in good health. Both conserved end residues are part of each CDR3. D genes are given only for firm matches. Clone size appears in some rows only: once, few, many, or a class for an expanded clone.

j_gene: TRBJ1-2
d_gene: -
len: 13
abundance: many
v_gene: TRBV12-3/TRBV12-4
CDR3nt: TGTGCCAGCAGTCAACTAACAGGGTATGGCTACACCTTC
CDR3aa: CASSQLTGYGYTF

j_gene: TRBJ2-7
d_gene: -
len: 15
abundance: -
v_gene: TRBV5-1
CDR3nt: TGCGCCAGCAGCTTGGCGGGTGGGGGTATTTACGAGCAGTACTTC
CDR3aa: CASSLAGGGIYEQYF

j_gene: TRBJ2-4
d_gene: TRBD2
len: 15
abundance: -
v_gene: TRBV27
CDR3nt: TGTGCCAGCAGTTTATGGGGGGGTGGCGAAAACATTCAGTACTTC
CDR3aa: CASSLWGGGENIQYF

j_gene: TRBJ1-1
d_gene: -
len: 13
abundance: -
v_gene: TRBV7-2
CDR3nt: TGTGCCAGCAGCCCTCAGGTGGCCACTGAAGCTTTCTTT
CDR3aa: CASSPQVATEAFF

j_gene: TRBJ1-2
d_gene: -
len: 14
abundance: -
v_gene: TRBV9
CDR3nt: TGTGCCAGCAGCGTAGATGATTCAGCCTATGGCTACACCTTC
CDR3aa: CASSVDDSAYGYTF

j_gene: TRBJ2-5
d_gene: -
len: 13
abundance: few
v_gene: TRBV30
CDR3nt: TGTGCCTGGACTAGGGCGTGGGGCGAGACCCAGTACTTC
CDR3aa: CAWTRAWGETQYF

j_gene: TRBJ2-5
d_gene: -
len: 15
abundance: -
v_gene: TRBV4-1
CDR3nt: TGCGCCAGCAGCCAATGGGTTGAGGGATTAGAGACCCAGTACTTC
CDR3aa: CASSQWVEGLETQYF

j_gene: TRBJ2-5
d_gene: -
len: 15
abundance: few
v_gene: TRBV7-2
CDR3nt: TGTGCCAGCAGCTTCGACAGCCCTGCAGGGGAGACCCAGTACTTC
CDR3aa: CASSFDSPAGETQYF

j_gene: TRBJ2-3
d_gene: -
len: 12
abundance: few
v_gene: TRBV29-1
CDR3nt: TGCAGCGCGCTCCGGGACATCAATACGCAGTATTTT
CDR3aa: CSALRDINTQYF

j_gene: TRBJ1-2
d_gene: TRBD1
len: 15
abundance: -
v_gene: TRBV4-3
CDR3nt: TGCGCCAGCAGCCACATACAGGGGGTCGACTATGGCTACACCTTC
CDR3aa: CASSHIQGVDYGYTF

j_gene: TRBJ2-3
d_gene: TRBD1
len: 14
abundance: -
v_gene: TRBV19
CDR3nt: TGTGCCAGTATGCAGGGGGCGCGAGGGGATACGCAGTATTTT
CDR3aa: CASMQGARGDTQYF

j_gene: TRBJ2-3
d_gene: -
len: 14
abundance: few
v_gene: TRBV18
CDR3nt: TGTGCCAGCTCCCCGGGGCGTAACACAGATACGCAGTATTTT
CDR3aa: CASSPGRNTDTQYF

j_gene: TRBJ1-5
d_gene: TRBD1
len: 17
abundance: -
v_gene: TRBV28
CDR3nt: TGTGCCAGCAGTTATCCGGGACAGGGGAATCGCAATCAGCCCCAGCATTTT
CDR3aa: CASSYPGQGNRNQPQHF

j_gene: TRBJ1-4
d_gene: TRBD1
len: 15
abundance: -
v_gene: TRBV6-1
CDR3nt: TGTGCCAGCAGTGAAGGGACAGGGGGGAATGAAAAACTGTTTTTT
CDR3aa: CASSEGTGGNEKLFF

j_gene: TRBJ1-3
d_gene: TRBD1
len: 15
abundance: -
v_gene: TRBV29-1
CDR3nt: TGCAGCGTCTCTCAGGGGGCTAGGGCTGGAAACACCATATATTTT
CDR3aa: CSVSQGARAGNTIYF

j_gene: TRBJ2-3
d_gene: TRBD2
len: 17
abundance: -
v_gene: TRBV6-2/TRBV6-3
CDR3nt: TGTGCCAGCAGGCCTCTCGGGACTAGCGGGAGAACAGATACGCAGTATTTT
CDR3aa: CASRPLGTSGRTDTQYF

j_gene: TRBJ1-1
d_gene: -
len: 12
abundance: -
v_gene: TRBV28
CDR3nt: TGTGCCAGCAGTTCCTCAACGGGGGGAGCTTTCTTT
CDR3aa: CASSSSTGGAFF

j_gene: TRBJ1-2
d_gene: TRBD1
len: 14
abundance: -
v_gene: TRBV5-6
CDR3nt: TGTGCCAGCAGCGGACCGGGACAGTACTATGGCTACACCTTC
CDR3aa: CASSGPGQYYGYTF

j_gene: TRBJ2-5
d_gene: TRBD2
len: 13
abundance: -
v_gene: TRBV3-1/TRBV3-2
CDR3nt: TGTGCCAGCAGCCAGGACGGGAGGGAGACCCAGTACTTC
CDR3aa: CASSQDGRETQYF